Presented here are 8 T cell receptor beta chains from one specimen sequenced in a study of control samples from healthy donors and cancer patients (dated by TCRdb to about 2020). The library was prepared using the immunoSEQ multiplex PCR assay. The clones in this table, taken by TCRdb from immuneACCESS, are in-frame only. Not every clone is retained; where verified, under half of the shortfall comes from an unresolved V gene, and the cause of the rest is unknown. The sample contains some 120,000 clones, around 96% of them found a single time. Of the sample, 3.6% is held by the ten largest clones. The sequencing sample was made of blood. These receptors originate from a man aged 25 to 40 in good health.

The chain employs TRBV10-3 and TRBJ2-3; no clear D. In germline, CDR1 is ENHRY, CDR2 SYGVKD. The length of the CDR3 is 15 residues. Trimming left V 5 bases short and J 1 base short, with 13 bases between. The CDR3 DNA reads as TGTGCCATCAGTCCGGAGACGTTGGGCACAGATACGCAGTATTTT. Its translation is CAISPETLGTDTQYF.

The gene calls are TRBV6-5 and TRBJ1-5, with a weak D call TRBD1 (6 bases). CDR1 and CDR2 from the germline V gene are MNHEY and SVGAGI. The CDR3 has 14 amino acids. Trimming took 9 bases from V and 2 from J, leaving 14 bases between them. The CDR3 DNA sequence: TGTGCCAGTCGCTCACAGGGAGGCAATCAGCCCCAGCATTTT. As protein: CASRSQGGNQPQHF.

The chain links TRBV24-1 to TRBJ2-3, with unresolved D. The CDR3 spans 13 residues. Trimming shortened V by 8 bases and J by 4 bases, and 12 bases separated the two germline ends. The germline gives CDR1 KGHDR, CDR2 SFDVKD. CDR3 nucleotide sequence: TGTGCCACCAAAGAGGATGGATCAGATACGCAGTATTTT. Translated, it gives CATKEDGSDTQYF.

The CDR3 here is CASSLFNEQFF. In DNA form, the CDR3 reads TGTGCCAGCAGCTTGTTTAATGAGCAGTTCTTC. The V gene is TRBV5-6, the J gene TRBJ2-1; no clear D. V shed 1 base and J shed 7 bases, with 3 bases lying between them. Per the germline V gene, CDR1 is SGHDT and CDR2 is YYEEEE. This CDR3 has 11 amino acids.

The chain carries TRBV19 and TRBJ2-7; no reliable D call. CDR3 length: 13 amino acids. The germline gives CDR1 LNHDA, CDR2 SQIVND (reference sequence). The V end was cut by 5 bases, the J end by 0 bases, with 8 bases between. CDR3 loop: CASSVRPSYEQYF. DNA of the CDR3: TGTGCCAGTAGTGTCCGTCCCTCCTACGAGCAGTACTTC.

CDR3 DNA sequence: TGTGCCAGCAGCTTTAGGGGGGGGCGCAATGAGCAGTTCTTC. Its translation is CASSFRGGRNEQFF. The chain is built from TRBV5-4 and TRBJ2-1; perhaps TRBD2 as D (7 bases). V lost 2 bases and J 6 bases, leaving 12 bases between the germline ends. This CDR3 spans 14 amino acids. Germline-derived CDR1 and CDR2 are SGHNT and YYREEE (reference sequence). The full variable domain, completed using reference TRBV5-4 and TRBJ2-1, is ETGVTQSPTHLIKTRGQQVTLRCSSQSGHNTVSWYQQALGQGPQFIFQYYREEENGRGNFPPRFSGLQFPNYSSELNVNALELDDSALYLCASSFRGGRNEQFFGPGTRLTVL.

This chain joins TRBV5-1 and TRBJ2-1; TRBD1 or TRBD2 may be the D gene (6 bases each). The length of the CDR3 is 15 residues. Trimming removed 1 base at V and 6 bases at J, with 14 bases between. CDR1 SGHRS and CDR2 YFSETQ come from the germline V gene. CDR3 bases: TGCGCCAGCAGCTTGACGCAGGGGACTTTCAATGAGCAGTTCTTC. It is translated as CASSLTQGTFNEQFF.

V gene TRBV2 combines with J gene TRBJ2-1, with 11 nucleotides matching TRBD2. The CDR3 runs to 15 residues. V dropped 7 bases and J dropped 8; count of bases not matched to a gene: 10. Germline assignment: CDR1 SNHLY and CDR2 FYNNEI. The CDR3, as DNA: TGTGCCAGCAAAGCAACTAGCGGGGGATTAGATGAGCAGTTCTTC. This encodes CASKATSGGLDEQFF.